The rows below give T cell receptor beta chains drawn from one sample of a study of blood T cells in healthy people across ages. TCRdb reanalysed the 5' RACE reads using MiXCR and keeps one entry per CDR3 protein. The sample gives about 640,000 distinct CDR3 sequences, roughly 50% of which show up once; over 35% is in the top ten. Sequencing was done on a sample of blood. The receptors derive from a man between 60 and 75 years old in good health. The CDR3 runs from the conserved cysteine through the conserved F or W. Each record gives: D gene, J gene, V gene, clone size, CDR3 protein, CDR3 DNA. D genes are given only for firm matches. Some rows mark clone size as missing; the rest say once, few, many or name a class of expanded clone.

D: .
J: TRBJ2-7
V: TRBV4-3
size: .
CDR3: CASSIDDNSYEQYF
DNA: TGCGCCAGCAGCATTGATGACAACTCCTACGAGCAGTACTTC

D: .
J: TRBJ2-5
V: TRBV20-1
size: many
CDR3: CSARLGQNQETQYF
DNA: TGCAGTGCTAGGCTAGGGCAGAACCAAGAGACCCAGTACTTC

D: .
J: TRBJ2-1
V: TRBV20-1
size: few
CDR3: CSASGVDRGPGNEQFF
DNA: TGCAGTGCTAGTGGGGTGGATCGGGGGCCGGGGAATGAGCAGTTCTTC

D: TRBD2
J: TRBJ2-7
V: TRBV7-6
size: few
CDR3: CASSFRKGSTSASYEQYF
DNA: TGTGCCAGCAGCTTCAGAAAGGGGTCGACTAGCGCATCCTACGAGCAGTACTTC

D: TRBD1
J: TRBJ2-1
V: TRBV29-1
size: few
CDR3: CSVGGGQGGNEQFF
DNA: TGCAGCGTTGGCGGGGGACAGGGAGGGAATGAGCAGTTCTTC

D: TRBD2
J: TRBJ2-5
V: TRBV15
size: once
CDR3: CATSRDQGLAGQETQYF
DNA: TGTGCCACCAGCAGAGATCAAGGTCTAGCGGGGCAAGAGACCCAGTACTTC

D: TRBD2
J: TRBJ2-2
V: TRBV6-5
size: .
CDR3: CATRGAGTGELFF
DNA: TGTGCCACCAGAGGAGCGGGGACCGGGGAGCTGTTTTTT

D: .
J: TRBJ2-5
V: TRBV3-1
size: .
CDR3: CASSQDPLQYF
DNA: TGTGCTAGCAGCCAAGATCCCCTCCAGTACTTC

D: .
J: TRBJ2-5
V: TRBV5-5
size: once
CDR3: CASSPPSGVAETQYF
DNA: TGTGCCAGCAGCCCTCCGTCCGGAGTCGCAGAGACCCAGTACTTC

D: .
J: TRBJ1-5
V: TRBV3-1
size: many
CDR3: CASSPNSNQPQHF
DNA: TGTGCCAGCAGCCCCAATAGCAATCAGCCCCAGCATTTT

D: .
J: TRBJ2-1
V: TRBV29-1
size: .
CDR3: CSDRRGANEQFF
DNA: TGCAGCGACCGCCGGGGGGCGAATGAGCAGTTCTTC

D: .
J: TRBJ1-2
V: TRBV7-9
size: .
CDR3: CASSLRERGYTF
DNA: TGTGCCAGCAGCCTGAGGGAGAGGGGCTACACCTTC

D: .
J: TRBJ2-7
V: TRBV20-1
size: few
CDR3: CSAIPAGGSTYEQYF
DNA: TGCAGTGCTATCCCGGCCGGGGGTAGCACCTACGAGCAGTACTTC

D: .
J: TRBJ1-4
V: TRBV4-2
size: .
CDR3: CASSQAMGKLFF
DNA: TGTGCCAGCAGCCAAGCTATGGGGAAACTGTTTTTT

D: TRBD1
J: TRBJ1-5
V: TRBV20-1
size: .
CDR3: CSASDDRGNQPQHF
DNA: TGCAGTGCTAGTGATGACAGGGGCAATCAGCCCCAGCATTTT

D: .
J: TRBJ2-7
V: TRBV6-5
size: .
CDR3: CASSPHDRRYEQYF
DNA: TGTGCCAGCAGTCCGCACGACAGGCGCTACGAGCAGTACTTC

D: TRBD1
J: TRBJ2-7
V: TRBV28
size: .
CDR3: CASRPPRGLLVEQYF
DNA: TGTGCCAGCAGGCCTCCTAGGGGGCTGTTGGTCGAGCAGTACTTC

D: TRBD2
J: TRBJ2-7
V: TRBV27
size: once
CDR3: CASSEFSGAPYEQYF
DNA: TGTGCCAGCAGTGAGTTTAGCGGGGCTCCCTACGAGCAGTACTTC

D: .
J: TRBJ2-1
V: TRBV12-2
size: .
CDR3: CASRLEVERGGLSDEQFF
DNA: TGTGCAAGTCGCCTAGAGGTCGAGCGGGGGGGCCTTAGCGATGAGCAGTTCTTC

D: .
J: TRBJ2-1
V: TRBV7-2
size: .
CDR3: CASSLGGGGNEQFF
DNA: TGTGCCAGCAGCTTAGGCGGGGGCGGCAATGAGCAGTTCTTC

D: .
J: TRBJ2-5
V: TRBV3-1
size: few
CDR3: CASSHIYSGQETQYF
DNA: TGTGCCAGCAGCCATATTTATAGCGGACAAGAGACCCAGTACTTC

D: .
J: TRBJ2-1
V: TRBV4-2
size: .
CDR3: CTSSQVWGSSYNEQFF
DNA: TGTACCAGCAGCCAAGTCTGGGGGAGCTCCTACAATGAGCAGTTCTTC

D: TRBD2
J: TRBJ2-5
V: TRBV20-1
size: .
CDR3: CSARVAGAAQETQYF
DNA: TGCAGTGCTAGGGTAGCGGGGGCTGCCCAAGAGACCCAGTACTTC

D: .
J: TRBJ1-6
V: TRBV27
size: .
CDR3: CASSLAAVSYNSPLHF
DNA: TGTGCCAGCAGTTTAGCGGCGGTCTCCTATAATTCACCCCTCCACTTT

D: .
J: TRBJ2-7
V: TRBV28
size: .
CDR3: CASSLGQTGEQYF
DNA: TGTGCCAGCAGTTTAGGCCAAACGGGGGAGCAGTACTTC

D: .
J: TRBJ1-6
V: TRBV28
size: .
CDR3: CASSLRGTGYNSPLHF
DNA: TGTGCCAGCAGTTTACGGGGGACGGGTTATAATTCACCCCTCCACTTT

D: .
J: TRBJ2-7
V: TRBV9
size: .
CDR3: CASSVDPHSASYEQYF
DNA: TGTGCCAGCAGCGTAGACCCCCATTCAGCCTCCTACGAGCAGTACTTC

D: TRBD2
J: TRBJ2-1
V: TRBV20-1
size: .
CDR3: CSARASRGGLNEQFF
DNA: TGCAGTGCTAGAGCCTCGCGGGGGGGCCTCAATGAGCAGTTCTTC

D: TRBD2
J: TRBJ2-1
V: TRBV6-5
size: .
CDR3: CASSYSGLAGYNEQFF
DNA: TGTGCCAGCAGTTACTCCGGACTAGCGGGCTACAATGAGCAGTTCTTC

D: TRBD1
J: TRBJ1-4
V: TRBV7-9
size: .
CDR3: CASSQDRGTSTEKLFF
DNA: TGTGCCAGCAGCCAGGACAGGGGAACTAGTACGGAAAAACTGTTTTTT